This T cell receptor beta chain is drawn from a study of technical replicates of blood from a few donors. Assay: immunoSEQ multiplex PCR; the TCRdb copy retains only in-frame clones and omits some. The sample carries roughly 93,000 clones, approximately 95% recorded once. The sample taken for sequencing was T cells isolated from PBMCs. This sequence was found in a human donor in good health.

The CDR3 reads CASSIRGVGQGEKLFF. The DNA of the CDR3 is TGTGCCAGTAGTATTCGCGGCGTCGGACAGGGGGAAAAACTGTTTTTT. This chain uses TRBV19 with TRBJ1-4; 9 bases align to TRBD1. Unmatched junction bases numbered 10, after V lost 3 bases and J lost 8 bases. Germline loops: CDR1 LNHDA, CDR2 SQIVND (reference sequence). The CDR3 extends over 16 amino acids.